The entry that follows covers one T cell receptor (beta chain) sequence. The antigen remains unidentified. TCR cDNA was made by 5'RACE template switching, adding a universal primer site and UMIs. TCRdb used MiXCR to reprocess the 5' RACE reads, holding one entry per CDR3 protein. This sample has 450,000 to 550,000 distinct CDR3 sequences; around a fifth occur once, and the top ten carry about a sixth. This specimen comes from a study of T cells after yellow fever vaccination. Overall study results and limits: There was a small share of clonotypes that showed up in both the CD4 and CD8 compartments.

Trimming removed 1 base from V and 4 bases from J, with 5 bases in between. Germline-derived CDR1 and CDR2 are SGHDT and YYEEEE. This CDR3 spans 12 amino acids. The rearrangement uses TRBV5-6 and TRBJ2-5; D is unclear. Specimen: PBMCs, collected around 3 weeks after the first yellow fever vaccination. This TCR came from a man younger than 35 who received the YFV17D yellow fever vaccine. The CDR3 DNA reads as TGTGCCAGCAGCTTGAGGTCAGAGACCCAGTACTTC. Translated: CASSLRSETQYF.